This TCR beta chain was observed in a study of response to subunit inactivated influenza vaccine. This CDR3 has 15 amino acids. The trim removed 6 bases at V and 0 bases at J, leaving 6 bases unmatched. This clonotype was seen a handful of times. In TCRdb, the RT-PCR reads were re-called with MiXCR into one record per CDR3 protein. The sample shows 500,000 or so distinct CDR3 sequences, approximately 11% of them seen only once. The sequenced sample was PBMCs from blood, obtained more than 35 days after vaccination. The rearrangement joins TRBV12-3 or TRBV12-4 to TRBJ2-3; TRBD1 matches 7 bases. This TCR derives from a man aged 50-60 years who received an inactivated influenza vaccine. The CDR3 DNA reads TGTGCCAGCAGCCTTAACAGGGGAAGCACAGATACGCAGTATTTT. Amino acids: CASSLNRGSTDTQYF.